The next 6 T cell receptor beta chains were all read from a single sample in a study of blood T cells in healthy people across ages. With a J-beta primer mix and a sample-barcoded 5' primer, a second PCR ran about 7 to 12 cycles. TCRdb fed the 5' RACE reads into MiXCR, producing one record per CDR3 protein. The table has 540,000 or so distinct CDR3 sequences, roughly 28% seen once; the top ten hold approximately 17%. Sequencing was carried out using blood. The receptor source for this set is a woman in her 70s in good health.

On this clonotype itself: Relative to the germline gene, one junction end is altered; a read error may explain this. The chain joins TRBV20-1 to TRBJ2-5, with TRBD2 matching 8 bases. This CDR3 has 14 amino acids. The germline V gene has CDR1 DFQATT and CDR2 SNEGSKA (reference sequence). CDR3 nucleotides: TGCAGCGCTAGAGTGCCGGGGGGGCAAGAGACCCAGTACTTC. Residues: CSARVPGGQETQYF.

The chain couples TRBV4-2 to TRBJ1-1; perhaps TRBD1 as D (5 bases). The CDR3 length is 15 residues. Germline V gene data show CDR1 as LGHNA and CDR2 as YNFKEQ. V lost 1 base and J lost 6, with 15 bases in between. The CDR3 spells CASSQAAGGIAEAFF. The CDR3 DNA follows: TGTGCCAGCAGCCAAGCCGCCGGGGGTATTGCTGAAGCTTTCTTT.

The chain couples TRBV5-6 to TRBJ2-5, with D maybe TRBD2 (5 bases). V lost 4 bases and J 5 bases, leaving 18 bases between the germline ends. The CDR3 contains 15 residues. Germline loops: CDR1 SGHDT, CDR2 YYEEEE. The CDR3 is CASSLSSRDLETQYF. DNA of the CDR3: TGTGCCAGCAGCCTCTCGTCCCGGGATCTGGAGACCCAGTACTTC.

The chain joins TRBV10-3 to TRBJ2-7; no firm D call. The CDR3 is 11 amino acids. Trimming pared 5 bases from V and 6 bases from J, leaving 8 bases between. Germline CDR1 and CDR2: ENHRY and SYGVKD. The CDR3 region is CAISNSCEQYF. The CDR3 DNA reads TGTGCCATCAGTAACAGTTGCGAGCAGTACTTC.

The chain has TRBV4-3 and TRBJ2-7; no firm D call. Looked up from germline, CDR1 is LGHNA and CDR2 is YSLEER. Trimming removed 4 bases at V and 7 bases at J, with 14 bases between. The CDR3 loop spans 13 amino acids. The CDR3 bases are TGCGCCAGCAGCCCCGCCCAGGCAGATGAGCAGTACTTC. It translates to CASSPAQADEQYF.

This clonotype has only a few counts. V gene TRBV5-1 combines with J gene TRBJ1-2, with D maybe TRBD1 (6 bases). Germline values: CDR1 SGHRS, CDR2 YFSETQ. This CDR3 comprises 13 residues. Trimming shortened V by 1 base and J by 8 bases, and 12 bases separated the two germline ends. This CDR3 is CASSLQGSEGYTF. CDR3 in DNA: TGCGCCAGCAGCTTGCAGGGGAGCGAGGGCTACACCTTC.